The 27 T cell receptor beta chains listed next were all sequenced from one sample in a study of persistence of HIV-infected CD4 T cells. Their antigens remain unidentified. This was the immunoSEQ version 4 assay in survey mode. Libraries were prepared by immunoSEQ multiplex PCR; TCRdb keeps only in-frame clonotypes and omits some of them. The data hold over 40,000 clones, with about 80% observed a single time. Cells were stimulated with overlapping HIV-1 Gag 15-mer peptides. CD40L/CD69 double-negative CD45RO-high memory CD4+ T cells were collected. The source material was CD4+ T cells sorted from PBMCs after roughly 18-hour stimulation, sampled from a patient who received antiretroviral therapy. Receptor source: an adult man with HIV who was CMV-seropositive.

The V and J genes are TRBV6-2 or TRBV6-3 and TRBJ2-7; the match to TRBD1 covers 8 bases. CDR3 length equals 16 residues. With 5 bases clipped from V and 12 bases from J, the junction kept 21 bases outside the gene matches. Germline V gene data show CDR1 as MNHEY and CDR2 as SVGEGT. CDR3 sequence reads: CASSEARGQGSKEWYF. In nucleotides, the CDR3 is TGTGCCAGCAGTGAGGCGCGCGGACAGGGCTCTAAAGAGTGGTACTTC.

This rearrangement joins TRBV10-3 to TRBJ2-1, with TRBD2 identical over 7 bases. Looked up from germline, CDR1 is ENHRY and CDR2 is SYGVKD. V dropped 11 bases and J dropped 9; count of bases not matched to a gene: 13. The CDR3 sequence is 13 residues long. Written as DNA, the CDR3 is TGTGCCTCCGAAAGCGGGGTGAACGGTGAGCAGTTCTTC. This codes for CASESGVNGEQFF.

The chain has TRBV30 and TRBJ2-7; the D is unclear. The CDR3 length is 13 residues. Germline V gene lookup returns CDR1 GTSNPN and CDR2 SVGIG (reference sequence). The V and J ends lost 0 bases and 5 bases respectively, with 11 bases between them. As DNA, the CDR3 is TGTGCCTGGAGTGTACTCGGAGCAAACGAGCAGTACTTC. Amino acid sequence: CAWSVLGANEQYF.

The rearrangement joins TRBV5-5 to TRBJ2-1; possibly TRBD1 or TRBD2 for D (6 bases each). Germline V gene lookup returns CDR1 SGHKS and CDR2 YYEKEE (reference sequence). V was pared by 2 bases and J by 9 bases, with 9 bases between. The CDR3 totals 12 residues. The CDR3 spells CASSLRGAEQFF. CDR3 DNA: TGTGCCAGCAGCTTAAGGGGGGCTGAGCAGTTCTTC.

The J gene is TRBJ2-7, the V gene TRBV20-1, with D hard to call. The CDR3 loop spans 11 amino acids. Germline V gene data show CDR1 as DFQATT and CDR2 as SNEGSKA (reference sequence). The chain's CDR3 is CTTKGSYEQYF. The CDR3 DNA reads TGCACCACCAAGGGCTCCTACGAGCAGTACTTC.

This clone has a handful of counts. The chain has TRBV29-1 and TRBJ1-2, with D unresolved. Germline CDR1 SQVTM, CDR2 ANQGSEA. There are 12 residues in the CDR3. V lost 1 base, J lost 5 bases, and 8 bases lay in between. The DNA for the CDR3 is TGCAGCGTTGAAGGACATTCATATGGCTACACCTTC. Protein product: CSVEGHSYGYTF.

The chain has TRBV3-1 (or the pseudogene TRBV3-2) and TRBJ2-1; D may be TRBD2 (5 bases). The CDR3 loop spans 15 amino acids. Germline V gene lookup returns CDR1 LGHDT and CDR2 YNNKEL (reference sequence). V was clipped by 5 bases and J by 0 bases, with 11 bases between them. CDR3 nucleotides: TGTGCCAGCAGCGAAAGGAGGAGCTCCTACAATGAGCAGTTCTTC. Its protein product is CASSERRSSYNEQFF.

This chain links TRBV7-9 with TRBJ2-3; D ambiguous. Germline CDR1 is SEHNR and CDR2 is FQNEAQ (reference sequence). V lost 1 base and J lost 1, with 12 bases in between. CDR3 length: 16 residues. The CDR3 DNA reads TGTGCCAGCAGCTTAGAGGCTATTCGCGGCACAGATACGCAGTATTTT. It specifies CASSLEAIRGTDTQYF.

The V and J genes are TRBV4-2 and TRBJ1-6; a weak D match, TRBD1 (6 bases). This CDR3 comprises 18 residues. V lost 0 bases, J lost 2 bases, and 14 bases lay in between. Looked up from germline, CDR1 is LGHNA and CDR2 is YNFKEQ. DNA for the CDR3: TGTGCCAGCAGCCAAGATGGCAGGGGACCGACCTATAATTCACCCCTCCACTTT. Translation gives CASSQDGRGPTYNSPLHF.

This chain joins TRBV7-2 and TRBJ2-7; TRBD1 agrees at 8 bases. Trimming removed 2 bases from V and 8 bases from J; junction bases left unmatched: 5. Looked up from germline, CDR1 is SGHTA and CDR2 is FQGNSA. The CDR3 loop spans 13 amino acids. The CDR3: CASSLPGTGKQYF. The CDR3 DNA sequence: TGTGCCAGCAGCTTACCAGGGACAGGCAAGCAGTACTTC.

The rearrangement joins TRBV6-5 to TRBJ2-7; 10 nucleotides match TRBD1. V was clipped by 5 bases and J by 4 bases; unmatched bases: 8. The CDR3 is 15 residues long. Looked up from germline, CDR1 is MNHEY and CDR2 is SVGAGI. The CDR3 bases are TGTGCCAGCAGTCCGCGGGACAGGGGAGGGTACGAGCAGTACTTC. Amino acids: CASSPRDRGGYEQYF.

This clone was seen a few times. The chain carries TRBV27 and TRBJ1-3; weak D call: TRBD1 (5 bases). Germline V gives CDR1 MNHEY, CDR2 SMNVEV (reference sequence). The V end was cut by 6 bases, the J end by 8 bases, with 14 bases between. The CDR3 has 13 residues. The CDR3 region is CASSPPGADTIYF. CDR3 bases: TGTGCCAGCAGCCCCCCCGGGGCGGACACCATATATTTT.

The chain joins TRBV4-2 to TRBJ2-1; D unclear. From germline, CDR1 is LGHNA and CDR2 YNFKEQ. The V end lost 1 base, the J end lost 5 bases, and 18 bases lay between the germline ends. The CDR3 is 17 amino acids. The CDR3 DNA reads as TGTGCCAGCAGCCAAGGTACTTTATCGCGAGACCACAATGAGCAGTTCTTC. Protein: CASSQGTLSRDHNEQFF.

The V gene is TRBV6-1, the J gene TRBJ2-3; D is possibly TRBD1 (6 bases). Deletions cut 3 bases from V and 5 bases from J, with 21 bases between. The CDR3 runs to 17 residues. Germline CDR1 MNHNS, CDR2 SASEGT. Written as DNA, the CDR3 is TGTGCCAGCAGTGAGGAGACTACAGGGTCCCTGGGAGATACGCAGTATTTT. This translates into CASSEETTGSLGDTQYF.

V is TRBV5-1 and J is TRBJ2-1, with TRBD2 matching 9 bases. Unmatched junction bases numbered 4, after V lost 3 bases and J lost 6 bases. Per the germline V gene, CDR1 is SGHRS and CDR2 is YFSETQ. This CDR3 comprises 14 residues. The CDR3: CASSSGTSPNEQFF. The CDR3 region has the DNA TGCGCCAGCAGCTCCGGGACTAGCCCCAATGAGCAGTTCTTC.

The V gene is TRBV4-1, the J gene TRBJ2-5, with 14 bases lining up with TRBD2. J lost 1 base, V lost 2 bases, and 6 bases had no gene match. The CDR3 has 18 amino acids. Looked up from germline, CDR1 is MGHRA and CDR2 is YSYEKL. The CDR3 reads CASSQPAGLAGAQETQYF. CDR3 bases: TGCGCCAGCAGCCAACCTGCGGGACTAGCGGGAGCCCAAGAGACCCAGTACTTC.

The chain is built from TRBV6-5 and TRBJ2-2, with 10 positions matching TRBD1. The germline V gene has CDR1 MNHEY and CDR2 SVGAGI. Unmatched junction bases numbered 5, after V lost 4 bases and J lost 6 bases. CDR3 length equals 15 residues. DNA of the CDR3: TGTGCCAGCAGTTCCGGACAGGGGGTTGCCGGGGAGCTGTTTTTT. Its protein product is CASSSGQGVAGELFF.

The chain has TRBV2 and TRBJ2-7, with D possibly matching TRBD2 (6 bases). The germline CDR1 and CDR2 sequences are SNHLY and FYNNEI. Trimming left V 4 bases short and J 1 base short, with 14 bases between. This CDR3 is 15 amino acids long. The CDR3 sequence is CASSATRGVSYEQYF. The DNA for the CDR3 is TGTGCCAGCAGTGCGACTAGGGGAGTTTCCTACGAGCAGTACTTC. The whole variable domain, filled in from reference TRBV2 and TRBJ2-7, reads EPEVTQTPSHQVTQMGQEVILRCVPISNHLYFYWYRQILGQKVEFLVSFYNNEISEKSEIFDDQFSVERPDGSNFTLKIRSTKLEDSAMYFCASSATRGVSYEQYFGPGTRLTVT.

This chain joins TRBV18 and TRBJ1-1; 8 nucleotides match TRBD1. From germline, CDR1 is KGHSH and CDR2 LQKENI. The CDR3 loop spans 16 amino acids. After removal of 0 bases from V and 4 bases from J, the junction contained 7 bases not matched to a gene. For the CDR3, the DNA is TGTGCCAGCTCACCACCGAAAGGACAGGGATTCACTGAAGCTTTCTTT. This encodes CASSPPKGQGFTEAFF.

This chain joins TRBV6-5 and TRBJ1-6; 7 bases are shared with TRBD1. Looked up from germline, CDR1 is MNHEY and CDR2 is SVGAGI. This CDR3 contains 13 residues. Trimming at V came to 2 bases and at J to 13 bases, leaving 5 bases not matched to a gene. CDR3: CASSYRKGAPLHF. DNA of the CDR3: TGTGCCAGCAGTTACCGCAAGGGGGCTCCCCTCCACTTT.

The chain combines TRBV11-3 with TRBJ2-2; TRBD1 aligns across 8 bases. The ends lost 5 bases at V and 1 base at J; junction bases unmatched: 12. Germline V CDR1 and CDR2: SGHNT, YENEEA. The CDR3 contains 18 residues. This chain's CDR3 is CASSPRTGMVMNTGELFF. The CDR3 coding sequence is TGTGCCAGCAGCCCCAGGACAGGGATGGTCATGAACACCGGGGAGCTGTTTTTT.

In DNA, the CDR3 is TGTGCCAGTAGTATCCCCGCTAGCGGGGCAGATACGCAGTATTTT. Its protein is CASSIPASGADTQYF. The rearrangement uses TRBV19 and TRBJ2-3; 9 bases are a match to TRBD2. The CDR3 is 15 amino acids. Germline V lookup: CDR1 LNHDA, CDR2 SQIVND (reference sequence). The ends lost 3 bases at V and 4 bases at J; junction bases unmatched: 5.

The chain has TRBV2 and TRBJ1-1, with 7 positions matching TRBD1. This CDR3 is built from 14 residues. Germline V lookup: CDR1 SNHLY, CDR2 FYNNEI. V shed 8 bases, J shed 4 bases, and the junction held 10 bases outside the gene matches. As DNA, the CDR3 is TGTGCCAGCCAGCCCCCTACAGGGGTCACTGAAGCTTTCTTT. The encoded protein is CASQPPTGVTEAFF.

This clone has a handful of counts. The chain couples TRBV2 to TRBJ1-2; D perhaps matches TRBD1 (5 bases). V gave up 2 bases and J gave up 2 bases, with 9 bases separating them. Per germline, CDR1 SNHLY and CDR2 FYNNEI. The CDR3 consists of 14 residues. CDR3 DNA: TGTGCCAGCAGTGAAAGTCGACAGAACTATGGCTACACCTTC. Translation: CASSESRQNYGYTF. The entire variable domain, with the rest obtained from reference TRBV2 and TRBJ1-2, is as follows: EPEVTQTPSHQVTQMGQEVILRCVPISNHLYFYWYRQILGQKVEFLVSFYNNEISEKSEIFDDQFSVERPDGSNFTLKIRSTKLEDSAMYFCASSESRQNYGYTFGSGTRLTVV.

The CDR3 loop reads CASSDSANTGELFF. CDR3 DNA: TGTGCCAGCAGTGACAGCGCGAACACCGGGGAGCTGTTTTTT. V usage is TRBV6-1 and J usage is TRBJ2-2; the D is unclear. Germline loops: CDR1 MNHNS, CDR2 SASEGT. V was pared by 3 bases and J by 0 bases, with 5 bases between. CDR3 size: 14 residues.

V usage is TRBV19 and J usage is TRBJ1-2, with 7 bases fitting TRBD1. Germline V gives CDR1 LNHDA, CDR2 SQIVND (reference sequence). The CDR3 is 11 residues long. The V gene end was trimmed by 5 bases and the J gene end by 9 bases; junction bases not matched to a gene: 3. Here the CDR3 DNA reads TGTGCCAGTAGTCAGGACAGGAGCTACACCTTC. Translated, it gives CASSQDRSYTF.

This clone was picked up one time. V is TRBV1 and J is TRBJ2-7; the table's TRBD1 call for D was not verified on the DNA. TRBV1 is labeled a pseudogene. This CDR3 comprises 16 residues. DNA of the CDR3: TGCACCAGCAGCTTACACCCCGGGACAGGGGAGCACGAGCAGTACTTC. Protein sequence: CTSSLHPGTGEHEQYF.